These T cell receptor beta chains were read from a single sample in a study of cytomegalovirus exposure and HLA in healthy donors. Clones were sequenced by immunoSEQ multiplex PCR, and TCRdb holds only the in-frame ones, with some missing. The profile shows roughly 160,000 clones, about 80% of them singletons. Input material: PBMCs. The receptors here all came from a man between 18 and 29 years old in good health and CMV-seropositive. The CDR3 runs from the conserved cysteine through the conserved F or W. Each record gives: V gene, D gene, clone size, J gene, CDR3 protein. A D gene is named only where the DNA matches it firmly. Rows may omit the clone size; those that give it use once, few, many or a size class.

v_call: TRBV11-1
d_call: TRBD2
clone_size: .
j_call: TRBJ2-7
cdr3_aa: CASSGGDGSYEQYF

v_call: TRBV6-1
d_call: .
clone_size: .
j_call: TRBJ1-5
cdr3_aa: CAISESGVRGNQPQHF

v_call: TRBV7-2
d_call: TRBD2
clone_size: .
j_call: TRBJ2-1
cdr3_aa: CASSPGTSGYNEQFF

v_call: TRBV30
d_call: TRBD2
clone_size: few
j_call: TRBJ2-2
cdr3_aa: CAWTAGLASTGELFF

v_call: TRBV9
d_call: TRBD1
clone_size: .
j_call: TRBJ2-7
cdr3_aa: CASSVTGTGEAYEQYF

v_call: TRBV10-3
d_call: .
clone_size: few
j_call: TRBJ2-7
cdr3_aa: CAIGREPYEQYF

v_call: TRBV6-5
d_call: TRBD1
clone_size: few
j_call: TRBJ2-7
cdr3_aa: CASSYSTGPGNYEQYF

v_call: TRBV2
d_call: TRBD1
clone_size: .
j_call: TRBJ1-1
cdr3_aa: CASLGQGDEAFF

v_call: TRBV19
d_call: TRBD1
clone_size: .
j_call: TRBJ2-2
cdr3_aa: CASSGTGGLGELFF

v_call: TRBV6-1
d_call: TRBD1
clone_size: once
j_call: TRBJ2-7
cdr3_aa: CASRDRTSSEQYF

v_call: TRBV15
d_call: TRBD1
clone_size: .
j_call: TRBJ2-3
cdr3_aa: CATSSRDRVTDTQYF

v_call: TRBV9
d_call: TRBD1
clone_size: .
j_call: TRBJ2-1
cdr3_aa: CASSRGGGNPSYNEQFF

v_call: TRBV5-8
d_call: TRBD1
clone_size: .
j_call: TRBJ2-1
cdr3_aa: CASSPDTGTGPYNEQFF

v_call: TRBV15
d_call: .
clone_size: .
j_call: TRBJ1-5
cdr3_aa: CATSKEAQPQHF

v_call: TRBV11-3
d_call: TRBD1
clone_size: .
j_call: TRBJ2-7
cdr3_aa: CASSSEGQAGEEQYF

v_call: TRBV7-3
d_call: TRBD1
clone_size: .
j_call: TRBJ1-6
cdr3_aa: CASSNTGQGGSPLHF

v_call: TRBV19
d_call: TRBD1
clone_size: .
j_call: TRBJ2-7
cdr3_aa: CASSENRGVEQYF

v_call: TRBV27
d_call: .
clone_size: .
j_call: TRBJ2-4
cdr3_aa: CASSLSRGKNIQYF

v_call: TRBV7-9
d_call: TRBD1
clone_size: once
j_call: TRBJ1-3
cdr3_aa: CASSLAGQAGNTIYF

v_call: TRBV18
d_call: .
clone_size: few
j_call: TRBJ2-7
cdr3_aa: CASSPTDSRAQYF

v_call: TRBV6-4
d_call: TRBD1
clone_size: few
j_call: TRBJ1-4
cdr3_aa: CASSDSRTGASTNEKLFF

v_call: TRBV14
d_call: .
clone_size: .
j_call: TRBJ1-3
cdr3_aa: CASSPDSPGNTIYF

v_call: TRBV2
d_call: .
clone_size: few
j_call: TRBJ1-1
cdr3_aa: CASRDGEGGPEAFF

v_call: TRBV4-1
d_call: .
clone_size: .
j_call: TRBJ2-1
cdr3_aa: CASSQEGNRYGEQFF

v_call: TRBV19
d_call: TRBD2
clone_size: few
j_call: TRBJ2-3
cdr3_aa: CASSTASGPTDTQYF

v_call: TRBV4-2
d_call: .
clone_size: .
j_call: TRBJ2-7
cdr3_aa: CASSPKSKDSPEEQYF

v_call: TRBV30
d_call: .
clone_size: .
j_call: TRBJ1-2
cdr3_aa: CAWSHDGYTF

v_call: TRBV27
d_call: .
clone_size: once
j_call: TRBJ1-1
cdr3_aa: CASSLFAGFTEAFF

v_call: TRBV9
d_call: TRBD2
clone_size: .
j_call: TRBJ2-2
cdr3_aa: CASSPQFGRNTGELFF

v_call: TRBV11-1
d_call: TRBD1
clone_size: .
j_call: TRBJ1-2
cdr3_aa: CASSPTGDGDYGYTF

v_call: TRBV2
d_call: .
clone_size: once
j_call: TRBJ2-1
cdr3_aa: CASSEGSAYNEQFF

v_call: TRBV7-9
d_call: .
clone_size: .
j_call: TRBJ2-1
cdr3_aa: CASRAGSSSYNEQFF

v_call: TRBV27
d_call: TRBD1
clone_size: .
j_call: TRBJ2-7
cdr3_aa: CASSSRQGFNYEQYF

v_call: TRBV19
d_call: .
clone_size: few
j_call: TRBJ2-3
cdr3_aa: CASSSTSASYSTDTQYF

v_call: TRBV25-1
d_call: .
clone_size: .
j_call: TRBJ2-7
cdr3_aa: CASSDGPSYEQYF

v_call: TRBV29-1
d_call: .
clone_size: .
j_call: TRBJ2-7
cdr3_aa: CSVERGSSLYEQYF

v_call: TRBV2
d_call: .
clone_size: .
j_call: TRBJ1-1
cdr3_aa: CASSDAGRNTEAFF

v_call: TRBV6-5
d_call: .
clone_size: .
j_call: TRBJ2-7
cdr3_aa: CASSYGSGDEQYF

v_call: TRBV19
d_call: .
clone_size: .
j_call: TRBJ1-5
cdr3_aa: CASSIASRGIQPQHF

v_call: TRBV6-5
d_call: .
clone_size: .
j_call: TRBJ1-6
cdr3_aa: CASSLGGSPLHF

v_call: TRBV19
d_call: .
clone_size: once
j_call: TRBJ2-1
cdr3_aa: CASSLHNEQFF

v_call: TRBV19
d_call: .
clone_size: .
j_call: TRBJ1-3
cdr3_aa: CASQKTPSTPSSGNTIYF

v_call: TRBV27
d_call: .
clone_size: .
j_call: TRBJ1-2
cdr3_aa: CASSSGLYGYTF

v_call: TRBV5-1
d_call: .
clone_size: .
j_call: TRBJ1-5
cdr3_aa: CASSLSGNQPQHF

v_call: TRBV27
d_call: .
clone_size: .
j_call: TRBJ2-7
cdr3_aa: CASRREPAGSYEQYF

v_call: TRBV4-3
d_call: .
clone_size: .
j_call: TRBJ1-2
cdr3_aa: CASSQGRQANYGYTF